The sample holds one count of the clone carrying this T cell receptor beta chain. Antigen unknown. An end of the junction differs from the germline gene, which may be a read error. The source of the sample is a study of blood T cells in healthy people across ages. Study at large: Per two T cells, about one barcoded beta molecule was captured through template switching.

General study points: Age brought a roughly linear fall in TCR beta diversity measured per million T cells.

Caucasian individuals from Russia who were healthy and aged about 6 to 95 acted as donors. CDR3 length: 14 amino acids. The germline CDR1 and CDR2 sequences are SGDLS and YYNGEE. For the second PCR, which ran for roughly 6 to 11 cycles, a sample-barcoded 5' primer and a J-beta primer mix were used. Each CDR3 protein gets one entry after TCRdb re-called the 5' RACE reads with MiXCR. The data hold fewer than 900,000 distinct CDR3 sequences, with 35% to 45% observed a single time. This chain links TRBV9 with TRBJ2-5; 9 nucleotides line up with TRBD2. The sample taken for sequencing was blood. The source of this sequence is a woman aged 55 to 70 in good health. The CDR3 loop reads CASSVTSGQGTQYF. DNA for the CDR3: TGTGCCAGCAGCGTGACTAGCGGACAAGGGACCCAGTACTTC.